The 20 T cell receptor beta chains reported below all come from one sample, sequenced in a study of blood T cell repertoires in COVID-19. The assay was immunoSEQ multiplex PCR, and TCRdb's table has in-frame clones only and misses some. The sample consists of under 300,000 clones, roughly 80% of them appearing once. Sequencing was carried out using peripheral blood. The receptors were sampled from a woman aged 18 to 35 with acute or convalescent COVID-19.

This chain connects TRBV4-3 to TRBJ2-7; possibly TRBD2 for D (5 bases). The V end lost 3 bases, the J end lost 3 bases, and 15 bases lay between the germline ends. In germline, CDR1 is LGHNA, CDR2 YSLEER. This CDR3 has 15 residues. CDR3 region: CASSQDARGFYEQYF. The CDR3 DNA reads as TGCGCCAGCAGCCAGGACGCCCGGGGATTCTACGAGCAGTACTTC.

This clone was observed once. The J gene is TRBJ1-2, the V gene TRBV28; D is ambiguous. V lost 2 bases and J lost 2, with 6 bases in between. The CDR3 runs to 13 residues. The V gene's germline CDR1 is MDHEN and CDR2 SYDVKM. Written as DNA, the CDR3 is TGTGCCAGCAGTTTAGGGAGGAACTATGGCTACACCTTC. Translating it yields CASSLGRNYGYTF.

The rearrangement links TRBV10-2 to TRBJ2-3; 8 nucleotides align to TRBD2. The CDR3 consists of 17 residues. With 6 bases clipped from V and 0 bases from J, the junction kept 11 bases outside the gene matches. Germline lookup yields CDR1 WSHSY and CDR2 SAAADI. Here the CDR3 reads CASRAASGSRSTDTQYF. The CDR3 DNA reads as TGCGCCAGCAGAGCAGCGAGCGGGAGTAGGAGCACAGATACGCAGTATTTT.

The chain links TRBV12-3 or TRBV12-4 to TRBJ2-1, with a weak D call TRBD2 (6 bases). The CDR3 has 12 amino acids. V lost 6 bases to trimming and J lost 12 bases, with 15 bases between them. CDR3 residues: CASRYRRGAQFF. DNA for the CDR3: TGTGCCAGCAGGTATCGGAGGGGCGCGCAGTTCTTC.

The chain joins TRBV5-1 to TRBJ2-2; 9 bases are shared with TRBD2. The CDR3 sequence is 17 residues long. V lost 1 base and J lost 4; bases outside the gene matches: 8. Germline V gene sequence: CDR1 SGHRS, CDR2 YFSETQ. CDR3 in DNA: TGCGCCAGCAGCTTGCTTAGCGGGAGAGGGGGCACCGGGGAGCTGTTTTTT. Translation gives CASSLLSGRGGTGELFF.

This clone was found a few times. The V gene is TRBV21-1, the J gene TRBJ1-6. TRBV21-1 is classified as a pseudogene. The CDR3 covers 16 residues. DNA for the CDR3: TGTGCCAGCAGCAAATTCTTCGGCGGTTGGAATTCACCCCTCCACTTT. It specifies CASSKFFGGWNSPLHF.

This CDR3 is CSASNSGGRSSTDTQYF. The CDR3 nucleotides read TGCAGTGCTAGTAACAGCGGGGGACGCTCGAGCACAGATACGCAGTATTTT. This chain joins TRBV20-1 and TRBJ2-3, with TRBD2 matching over 8 bases. J was trimmed by 0 bases and V by 3 bases; bases with no gene match: 11. The germline gives CDR1 DFQATT, CDR2 SNEGSKA (reference sequence). The length of the CDR3 is 17 residues.

The chain joins TRBV10-1 to TRBJ2-3; 9 bases fit TRBD1. J gave up 5 bases and V 3 bases, and 6 bases lay outside the gene matches. The germline V gene has CDR1 WNHNN and CDR2 SYGVQD (reference sequence). This CDR3 has 15 amino acids. The CDR3 nucleotides read TGCGCCAGCAGTGAAAGGACAGGGGCGGGAGATACGCAGTATTTT. This translates into CASSERTGAGDTQYF.

The CDR3 is CASSQDSSDTQYF. For the CDR3, the DNA is TGTGCCAGTTCCCAAGACAGTTCGGATACGCAGTATTTT. The V gene is TRBV19, the J gene TRBJ2-3; tentatively, D is TRBD1 (5 bases). Trimming shortened V by 8 bases and J by 6 bases, and 15 bases separated the two germline ends. Germline loops: CDR1 LNHDA, CDR2 SQIVND (reference sequence). The CDR3 has 13 residues.

The genes are TRBV7-8 and TRBJ1-5; TRBD1 aligns across 7 bases. V lost 1 base and J lost 6; bases outside the gene matches: 12. Germline CDR1 reads SGHVS; CDR2 reads FQNEAQ. The CDR3 length is 17 residues. The CDR3 DNA is TGTGCCAGCAGCTTAGAAAGGAGGACAGGCAGCTCTCAGCCCCAGCATTTT. Protein: CASSLERRTGSSQPQHF.

The chain couples TRBV4-3 to TRBJ2-7; D is perhaps TRBD2 (5 bases). The CDR3 runs 17 residues. CDR1 LGHNA and CDR2 YSLEER come from the germline V gene. The V end lost 0 bases, the J end lost 2 bases, and 17 bases lay between the germline ends. CDR3 protein: CASSQDSVRAAPYEQYF. The DNA for the CDR3 is TGCGCCAGCAGCCAAGATTCCGTGCGGGCCGCCCCCTACGAGCAGTACTTC.

The gene calls are TRBV19 and TRBJ2-2, with a possible D match to TRBD1 (6 bases). CDR1 and CDR2 (germline): LNHDA, SQIVND (reference sequence). The V gene lost 1 base and the J gene lost 2 bases, with 11 bases spanning the gap. This CDR3 contains 16 residues. The CDR3 region is CASSIGYGTNTGELFF. CDR3 DNA sequence: TGTGCCAGTAGTATAGGATACGGGACAAACACCGGGGAGCTGTTTTTT.

The chain joins TRBV9 to TRBJ2-1; D uncertain. Germline V gene sequence: CDR1 SGDLS, CDR2 YYNGEE. V was shortened by 6 bases and J by 0 bases, with 4 bases between the two germline ends. The CDR3 loop spans 12 amino acids. CDR3 protein: CASTSSYNEQFF. The CDR3 DNA reads TGTGCCAGCACGAGCTCCTACAATGAGCAGTTCTTC.

This clone occurred once. The chain employs TRBV12-5 and TRBJ2-3; D possibly corresponds to TRBD2 (5 bases). CDR3 size: 17 residues. The germline CDR1 and CDR2 sequences are LGHNT and FRNRAP. V was trimmed by 0 bases and J by 6 bases, leaving 19 bases between them. The CDR3, as DNA: TGTGCTAGTGGTTTGGTACGGGCGGGCATACGGTTGGATACGCAGTATTTT. Encoded protein: CASGLVRAGIRLDTQYF.

The chain uses TRBV7-9 and TRBJ1-1; no definite D call. V lost 5 bases to trimming and J lost 8 bases, with 9 bases between them. This CDR3 has 11 residues. Per germline, CDR1 SEHNR and CDR2 FQNEAQ (reference sequence). CDR3 region: CASSPYPEAFF. CDR3 in DNA: TGTGCCAGCAGCCCCTACCCAGAAGCTTTCTTT.

This chain connects TRBV28 to TRBJ2-7; TRBD1 agrees at 7 bases. V lost 4 bases and J lost 0; bases outside the gene matches: 6. The germline V gene encodes CDR1 MDHEN and CDR2 SYDVKM. The CDR3 is made up of 15 amino acids. The CDR3 nucleotides are TGTGCCAGCAGTTCGGGACAGAGGAGCTCCTACGAGCAGTACTTC. Amino acids: CASSSGQRSSYEQYF.

The chain joins TRBV18 to TRBJ1-2, with 9 bases matching TRBD1. CDR3 length equals 16 residues. The germline V gene encodes CDR1 KGHSH and CDR2 LQKENI. V was clipped by 0 bases and J by 7 bases; unmatched bases: 9. The CDR3: CASSPPGTGPVGGYTF. CDR3 DNA: TGTGCCAGCTCACCACCCGGGACAGGGCCCGTCGGTGGCTACACCTTC. Complete variable domain (other parts from reference TRBV18 and TRBJ1-2): NAGVMQNPRHLVRRRGQEARLRCSPMKGHSHVYWYRQLPEEGLKFMVYLQKENIIDESGMPKERFSAEFPKEGPSILRIQQVVRGDSAAYFCASSPPGTGPVGGYTFGSGTRLTVV.

The V gene is TRBV10-2, the J gene TRBJ2-7; 7 bases map to TRBD2. The CDR3 runs 14 residues. CDR1 is WSHSY, CDR2 SAAADI, per germline. Losses at the gene ends were 6 bases for V and 6 bases for J; bases not matched to a gene: 11. The CDR3 nucleotides read TGCGCCAGCAGCCCCGGGACTACCCAGGGCGAGCAGTACTTC. This sequence encodes CASSPGTTQGEQYF.

V is TRBV5-1 and J is TRBJ2-5; D may be TRBD2 (5 bases). This CDR3 is 14 amino acids long. Between the trimmed V and J ends, which lost 5 bases and 4 bases, there was a span of 15 bases. Germline V gene lookup returns CDR1 SGHRS and CDR2 YFSETQ. The CDR3 here is CASRMGIARETQYF. The CDR3, as DNA: TGCGCCAGCAGGATGGGGATAGCGAGAGAGACCCAGTACTTC.

This clone was observed once. This rearrangement joins TRBV9 to TRBJ2-7; 8 bases match TRBD2. The V and J ends lost 4 bases and 5 bases, in that order; junction bases with no gene match: 11. This CDR3 spans 15 amino acids. Germline CDR1 is SGDLS and CDR2 is YYNGEE. CDR3 nucleotide sequence: TGTGCCAGCAGCCGGGAGGGCGGGCTTAGAAACGAGCAGTACTTC. This gives the protein CASSREGGLRNEQYF.